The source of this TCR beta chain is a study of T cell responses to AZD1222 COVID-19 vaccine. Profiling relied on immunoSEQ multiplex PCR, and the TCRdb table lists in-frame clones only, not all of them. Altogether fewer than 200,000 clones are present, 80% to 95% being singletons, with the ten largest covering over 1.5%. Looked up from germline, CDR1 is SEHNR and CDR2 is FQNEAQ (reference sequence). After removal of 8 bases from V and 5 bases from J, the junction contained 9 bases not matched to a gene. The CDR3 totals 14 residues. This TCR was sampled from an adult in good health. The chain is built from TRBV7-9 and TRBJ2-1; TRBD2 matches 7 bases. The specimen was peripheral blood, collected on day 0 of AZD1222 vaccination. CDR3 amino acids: CASGVVGGNNEQFF. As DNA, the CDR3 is TGTGCCAGCGGGGTAGTGGGGGGGAACAATGAGCAGTTCTTC.